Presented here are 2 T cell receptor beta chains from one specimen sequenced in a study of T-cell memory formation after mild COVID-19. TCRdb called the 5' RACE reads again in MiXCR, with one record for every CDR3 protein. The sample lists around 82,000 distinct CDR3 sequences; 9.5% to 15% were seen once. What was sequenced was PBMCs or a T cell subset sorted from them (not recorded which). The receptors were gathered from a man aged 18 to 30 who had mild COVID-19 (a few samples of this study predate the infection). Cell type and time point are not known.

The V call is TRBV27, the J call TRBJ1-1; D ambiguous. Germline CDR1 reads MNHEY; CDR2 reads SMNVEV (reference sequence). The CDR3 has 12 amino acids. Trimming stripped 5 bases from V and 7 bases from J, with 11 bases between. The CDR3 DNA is TGTGCCAGCAGTCGGACCGTGGGTGAAGCTTTCTTT. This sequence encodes CASSRTVGEAFF.

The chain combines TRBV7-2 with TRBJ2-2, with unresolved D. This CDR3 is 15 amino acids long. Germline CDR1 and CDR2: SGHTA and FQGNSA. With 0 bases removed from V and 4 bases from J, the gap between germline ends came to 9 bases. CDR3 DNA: TGTGCCAGCAGCTTAGCAAAGGCAGTCACCGGGGAGCTGTTTTTT. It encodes CASSLAKAVTGELFF.